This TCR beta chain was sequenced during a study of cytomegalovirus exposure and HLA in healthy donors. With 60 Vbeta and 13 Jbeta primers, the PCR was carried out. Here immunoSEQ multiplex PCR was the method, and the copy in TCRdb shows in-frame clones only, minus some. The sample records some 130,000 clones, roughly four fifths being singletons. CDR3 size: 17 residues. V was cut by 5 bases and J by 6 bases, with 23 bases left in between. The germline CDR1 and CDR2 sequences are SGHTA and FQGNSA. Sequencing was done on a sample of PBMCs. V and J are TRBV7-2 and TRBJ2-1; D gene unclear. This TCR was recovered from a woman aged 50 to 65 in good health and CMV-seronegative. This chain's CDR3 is CASSRVARILAPNEQFF. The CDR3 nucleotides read TGTGCCAGCAGCAGAGTGGCTAGGATTCTCGCTCCCAATGAGCAGTTCTTC.